The T cell receptor (beta chain) described here comes from a study of control samples from healthy donors and cancer patients. Data came from immunoSEQ multiplex PCR; TCRdb stores just in-frame clones and leaves some out. The sample shows 20,000 or so clones, around 85% of them seen only once. CDR3 size: 18 residues. Trimming removed 5 bases from V and 2 bases from J; junction bases left unmatched: 12. Germline-derived CDR1 and CDR2 are MNHNY and SVGAGI (reference sequence). The TCR sequence derives from a man in his 60s with head and neck cancer. The V call is TRBV6-6, the J call TRBJ2-5; 12 bases align to TRBD2. The sample taken for sequencing was PBMCs. The CDR3 loop reads CASSLRVKGTSGQETQYF. CDR3 nucleotide sequence: TGTGCCAGCAGTCTCCGGGTGAAAGGGACTAGCGGGCAAGAGACCCAGTACTTC.